The source of this T cell receptor beta chain is a study of graft-versus-host responses after intestinal transplantation. In the study overall: Recipients underwent multivisceral, liver-intestinal, or isolated intestinal transplants.

The CDR3 runs to 12 residues. Germline V CDR1 and CDR2: LNHDA, SQIVND (reference sequence). Libraries were prepared by immunoSEQ multiplex PCR; TCRdb keeps only in-frame clonotypes and omits some of them. The top ten clones hold under 0.85% of a sample with 77,000 or so clones, approximately 92% of them seen once. The chain is built from TRBV19 and TRBJ2-5; D remains ambiguous. The better agreement between TRBJ2-7 and the DNA end casts doubt on the J call. The sample in question was PBMCs, obtained 98 days after intestinal transplantation. This clonotype was obtained from a human patient who received an intestinal transplant, so some T cells may come from the graft donor. In DNA form, the CDR3 reads TGTGCCAGTAGTACCAGACCCTACGAGCAGTACTTC. It codes for CASSTRPYEQYF.